This section outlines one T cell receptor beta chain sequence together with its context. The antigen is undetermined. The data belong to a study of T cell repertoires in cytomegalovirus infection. As for the study in general: HLA-B-restricted CMV epitopes that are well studied, plus recently identified HLA-C-restricted ones, were used by the study. Study conclusions and caveats: Summed frequency of public TCR beta families distinguished CMV carriers with the relevant HLA. Dominant in the ex vivo response were TCR beta clonotypes restricted by HLA-C and specific for CMV.

TCRdb used MiXCR to reprocess the reads, holding one entry per CDR3 protein. This table holds approximately 770,000 distinct CDR3 sequences, 29% found once. The CDR3 spans 15 residues. The ends lost 5 bases at V and 0 bases at J; junction bases unmatched: 4. Germline V gives CDR1 SEHNR, CDR2 FQNEAQ (reference sequence). This material consisted of cultured CD8+ T cells from PBMCs, taken from culture after CMV antigen stimulation. The rearrangement uses TRBV7-9 and TRBJ2-4; 7 bases are a match to TRBD1. The source is a human donor in good health (CMV status not recorded). Some clones in this sample may be carry-over from other donors' samples. The CDR3 spells CASSEGALAKNIQYF. DNA of the CDR3: TGTGCCAGCAGCGAGGGGGCCTTAGCCAAAAACATTCAGTACTTC.